These 5 T cell receptor beta chains were all obtained from the same sample, sequenced in a study of blood T cell repertoires in COVID-19. The method was immunoSEQ multiplex PCR; TCRdb's version includes in-frame clones alone and lacks a portion of them. This table holds around 80,000 clones, around 79% found once. The specimen was peripheral blood. Source of these receptors: a man aged 50-60 years with active or convalescent COVID-19.

This clone was seen more than once but under ten times. This rearrangement joins TRBV30 to TRBJ2-3, with 8 bases fitting TRBD2. The ends lost 3 bases at V and 3 bases at J; junction bases unmatched: 8. Germline V gene sequence: CDR1 GTSNPN, CDR2 SVGIG (reference sequence). This CDR3 spans 15 amino acids. The CDR3 loop is CAWRRDRGGTDTQYF. CDR3 DNA sequence: TGTGCCTGGAGGAGAGACCGGGGGGGAACAGATACGCAGTATTTT.

This chain uses TRBV5-1 with TRBJ2-7; D perhaps matches TRBD2 (6 bases). Trimming stripped 0 bases from V and 0 bases from J, with 10 bases between. Germline CDR1 is SGHRS and CDR2 is YFSETQ. The CDR3 runs 15 residues. The CDR3 DNA is TGCGCCAGCAGCTTGGGGGGGACTCTCTCCTACGAGCAGTACTTC. It encodes CASSLGGTLSYEQYF.

J is TRBJ1-6 and V is TRBV6-1; D unclear. This CDR3 region has 15 residues. V was clipped by 2 bases and J by 8 bases, with 13 bases between them. In germline, CDR1 is MNHNS, CDR2 SASEGT. The CDR3, as DNA: TGTGCCAGCAGTGAAACCCGGGGTGTGGATTCACCCCTCCACTTT. This translates into CASSETRGVDSPLHF.

This clone was seen once. The J gene is TRBJ1-4, the V gene TRBV6-5, with 11 bases fitting TRBD1. Per the germline V gene, CDR1 is MNHEY and CDR2 is SVGAGI. Unmatched junction bases numbered 1, after V lost 6 bases and J lost 1 base. This CDR3 region has 15 residues. DNA of the CDR3: TGTGCCAGCAGGGGACAGGGGGTAACTAATGAAAAACTGTTTTTT. Translated, it gives CASRGQGVTNEKLFF.

This chain connects TRBV7-3 to TRBJ2-2; 8 nucleotides align to TRBD2. J lost 3 bases, V lost 8 bases, and 5 bases had no gene match. The CDR3 is made up of 14 amino acids. The germline V gene encodes CDR1 SGHTA and CDR2 FQGTGA. CDR3 residues: CASSRGGDTGELFF. The DNA of the CDR3 is TGTGCCAGCTCCCGGGGGGGAGACACCGGGGAGCTGTTTTTT.